This entry features one T cell receptor beta chain sequence. The data belong to a study of blood T cell repertoires in COVID-19. Study background: The United States, Italy and Spain were the sources of the acute and convalescent COVID-19 samples.

Assay: immunoSEQ multiplex PCR; the TCRdb copy retains only in-frame clones and omits some. Seen here are approximately 230,000 clones, 70% to 85% observed once, and the top ten hold 8.9%. Trimming cost V 4 bases and J 5 bases; bases outside gene matches: 8. CDR1 SEHNR and CDR2 FQNEAQ come from the germline V gene (reference sequence). The CDR3 totals 16 residues. Sequenced: peripheral blood. The chain links TRBV7-9 to TRBJ2-7, with 13 bases aligning to TRBD2. The receptor comes from a man at least 80 years old with acute or convalescent COVID-19. DNA for the CDR3: TGTGCCAGCAGCTCCGGGACTAGCGGGATAATCCACGAGCAGTACTTC. Protein sequence: CASSSGTSGIIHEQYF.